This is a list of T cell receptor beta chains from one sample in a study of blood T cell repertoires in COVID-19. Generated by immunoSEQ multiplex PCR, the TCRdb table keeps only in-frame clones and is missing some. This sample carries around 240,000 clones, 86% of them seen once, and the ten largest clones take 3%. Material for sequencing was peripheral blood. These receptors all stem from a woman in her twenties or thirties who had recovered from COVID-19. CDR3s include the opening cysteine and the closing phenylalanine or tryptophan. The D gene is left open where the match is weak. Size values are once, few and many counts, or a class for expanded clones, and some rows have none.

>TRBV29-1|TRBD2|-|TRBJ2-7
CSVEGVAGESSYEQYF
TGCAGCGTTGAAGGTGTTGCGGGGGAGAGCTCCTACGAGCAGTACTTC
>TRBV6-5|TRBD1|-|TRBJ1-1
CASSPTPGTGGWAFF
TGTGCCAGCAGCCCCACTCCCGGGACAGGCGGTTGGGCTTTCTTT
>TRBV6-5|-|-|TRBJ2-7
CASSYGGGLASEQYF
TGTGCCAGCAGTTACGGGGGGGGGCTAGCCTCGGAGCAGTACTTC
>TRBV5-4|TRBD2|-|TRBJ2-2
CASSPIAGGRVSGIGGELFF
TGTGCCAGCAGCCCCATAGCGGGGGGGCGTGTGAGTGGAATTGGCGGGGAGCTGTTTTTT
>TRBV30|-|-|TRBJ1-6
CAWRIEGGRGSPLHF
TGTGCCTGGAGGATTGAAGGGGGAAGGGGTTCACCCCTCCACTTT
>TRBV6-2/TRBV6-3|TRBD1|-|TRBJ2-6
CASSWDSLTSGANVLTF
TGTGCCAGCAGTTGGGACAGCCTGACCTCTGGGGCCAACGTCCTGACTTTC
>TRBV19|-|-|TRBJ1-2
CASSVTSRNNYGYTF
TGTGCCAGTAGTGTAACTAGCAGGAATAACTATGGCTACACCTTC
>TRBV10-2|TRBD1|-|TRBJ2-1
CASSEPGQGYNEQFF
TGCGCCAGCAGTGAGCCGGGACAGGGCTACAATGAGCAGTTCTTC
>TRBV7-7|TRBD2|-|TRBJ2-3
CASSLGLAGPTDTQYF
TGTGCCAGCAGCTTAGGGCTAGCGGGGCCCACAGATACGCAGTATTTT
>TRBV9|-|-|TRBJ1-1
CASSADSSDTEAFF
TGTGCCAGCAGCGCCGATTCCAGCGACACTGAAGCTTTCTTT
>TRBV10-3|TRBD2|-|TRBJ2-3
CAISGPPGVAGTTDTQYF
TGTGCCATCAGTGGGCCCCCAGGGGTAGCGGGGACCACAGATACGCAGTATTTT
>TRBV7-9|-|-|TRBJ1-1
CASRPYSSTEAFF
TGTGCCAGCAGACCTTACAGCTCCACTGAAGCTTTCTTT
>TRBV15|-|-|TRBJ1-6
CATSRDKNSPLHF
TGTGCCACCAGCAGGGACAAGAATTCACCCCTCCACTTT
>TRBV12-5|-|-|TRBJ1-3
CASTIPGISGNTIYF
TGTGCTAGTACTATCCCCGGAATTTCTGGAAACACCATATATTTT
>TRBV15|-|-|TRBJ2-7
CATSISREMPYEQYF
TGTGCCACCAGCATTTCTAGAGAAATGCCCTACGAGCAGTACTTC
>TRBV11-2|-|-|TRBJ2-2
CASSPGLNTGELFF
TGTGCCAGCAGCCCAGGACTAAACACCGGGGAGCTGTTTTTT
>TRBV19|-|once|TRBJ1-5
CASTHSGNQPQHF
TGTGCCAGTACCCACAGTGGGAATCAGCCCCAGCATTTT
>TRBV4-1|-|-|TRBJ2-1
CASSLKGVDSFYNEQFF
TGCGCCAGCAGCCTAAAGGGGGTCGACAGTTTCTACAATGAGCAGTTCTTC
>TRBV2|-|-|TRBJ2-7
CASTGGTAYEQYF
TGTGCCAGCACTGGGGGGACTGCCTACGAGCAGTACTTC
>TRBV30|TRBD2|-|TRBJ2-1
CAWSKASGGDEQFF
TGTGCCTGGAGTAAGGCTAGCGGGGGGGATGAGCAGTTCTTC
>TRBV11-3|TRBD1|many|TRBJ1-1
CASSLGQGTEAFF
TGTGCCAGCAGCTTAGGACAGGGTACTGAAGCTTTCTTT
>TRBV27|-|-|TRBJ1-1
CASSFRGRVRGTENTEAFF
TGTGCCAGCAGTTTTAGGGGCAGGGTGCGGGGGACCGAAAACACTGAAGCTTTCTTT
>TRBV29-1|TRBD2|-|TRBJ2-1
CSVPPSPFLRGGRDEQFF
TGCAGCGTGCCTCCTTCCCCCTTTTTGCGGGGGGGCCGCGATGAGCAGTTCTTC
>TRBV11-2|TRBD2|-|TRBJ2-3
CASSPTSGGITDTQYF
TGTGCCAGCAGCCCCACTAGCGGCGGAATCACAGATACGCAGTATTTT